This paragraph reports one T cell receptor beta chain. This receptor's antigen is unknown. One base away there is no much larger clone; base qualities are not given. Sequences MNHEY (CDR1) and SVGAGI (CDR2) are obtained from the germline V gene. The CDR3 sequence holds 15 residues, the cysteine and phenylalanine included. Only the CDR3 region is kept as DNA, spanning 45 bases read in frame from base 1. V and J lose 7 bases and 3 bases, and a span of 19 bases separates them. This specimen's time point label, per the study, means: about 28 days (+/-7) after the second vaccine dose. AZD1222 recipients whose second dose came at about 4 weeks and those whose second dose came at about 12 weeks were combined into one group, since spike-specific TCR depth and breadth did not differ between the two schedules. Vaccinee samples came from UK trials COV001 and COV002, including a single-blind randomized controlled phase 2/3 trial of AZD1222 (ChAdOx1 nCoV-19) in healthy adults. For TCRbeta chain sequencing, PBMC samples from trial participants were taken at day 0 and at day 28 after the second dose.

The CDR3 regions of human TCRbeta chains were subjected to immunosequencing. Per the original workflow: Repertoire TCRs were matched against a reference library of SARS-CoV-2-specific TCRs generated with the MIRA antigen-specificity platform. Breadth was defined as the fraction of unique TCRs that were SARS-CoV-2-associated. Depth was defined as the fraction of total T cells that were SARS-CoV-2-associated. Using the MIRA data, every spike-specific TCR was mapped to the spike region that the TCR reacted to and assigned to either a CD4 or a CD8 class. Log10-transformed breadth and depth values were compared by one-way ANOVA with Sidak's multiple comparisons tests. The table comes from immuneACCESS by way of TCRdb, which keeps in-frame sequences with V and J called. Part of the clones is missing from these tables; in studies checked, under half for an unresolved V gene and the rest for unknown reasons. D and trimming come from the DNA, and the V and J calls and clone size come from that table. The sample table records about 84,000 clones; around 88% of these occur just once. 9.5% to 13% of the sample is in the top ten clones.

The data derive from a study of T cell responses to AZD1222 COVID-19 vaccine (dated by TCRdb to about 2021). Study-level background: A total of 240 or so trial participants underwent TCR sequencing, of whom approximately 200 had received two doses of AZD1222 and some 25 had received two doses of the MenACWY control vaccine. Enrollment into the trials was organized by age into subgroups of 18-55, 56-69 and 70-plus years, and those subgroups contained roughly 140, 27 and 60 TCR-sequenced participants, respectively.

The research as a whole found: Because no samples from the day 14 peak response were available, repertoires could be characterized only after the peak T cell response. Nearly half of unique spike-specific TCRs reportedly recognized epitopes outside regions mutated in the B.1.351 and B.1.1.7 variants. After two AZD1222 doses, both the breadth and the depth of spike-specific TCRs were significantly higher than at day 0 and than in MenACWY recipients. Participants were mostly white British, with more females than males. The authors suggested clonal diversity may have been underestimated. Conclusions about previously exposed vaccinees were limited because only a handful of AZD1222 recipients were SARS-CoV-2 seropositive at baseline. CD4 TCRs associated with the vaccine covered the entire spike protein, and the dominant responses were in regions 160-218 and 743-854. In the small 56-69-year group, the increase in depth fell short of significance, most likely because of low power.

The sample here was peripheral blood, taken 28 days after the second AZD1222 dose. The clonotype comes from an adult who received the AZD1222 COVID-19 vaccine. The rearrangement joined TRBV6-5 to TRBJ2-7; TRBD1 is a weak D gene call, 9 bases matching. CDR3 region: CASTTGGTGRYEQYF. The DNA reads TGTGCCAGCACAACGGGGGGGACAGGGCGCTACGAGCAGTACTTC.